The TCR beta chain described here comes from a study of T cells in Graves' hyperthyroidism and ophthalmopathy. CDR3 size: 13 residues. With regard to this clonotype: No antigen is known for it. A much bigger clone sits one base away, suggesting this may be a read error.

Exclusion of patients followed from uncontrolled infection, other autoimmune disease, pregnancy or lactation. Study results and limitations: A model of 13 V-J features distinguished ophthalmopathy from stable hyperthyroidism.

Amplified regions were TCR beta CDR3 sequences from RNA transcripts. In the first-round RT-PCR of the TCR CDR3, the HTBI primer set was used. In TCRdb, the multiplex PCR reads were re-called with MiXCR into one record per CDR3 protein. The sample lists fewer than 500,000 distinct CDR3 sequences; 14% to 15% were seen once. The sample taken for sequencing was blood. V is TRBV12-3 or TRBV12-4 and J is TRBJ2-7; the D call may be TRBD1 or TRBD2 (5 bases each). The source is a man aged 18 to 30 with Graves' ophthalmopathy. The CDR3 is CGSSFSGGDEQYF. The CDR3 DNA follows: TGTGGCAGCAGTTTTAGTGGGGGAGACGAGCAGTACTTC.